Below, 24 T cell receptor beta chains from the same sample are listed, as sequenced in a study of T cells in Graves' hyperthyroidism and ophthalmopathy. The TCR beta CDR3 regions underwent amplification using RNA transcripts as the source. HTBI primers were used for first-round RT-PCR of the TCR CDR3. TCRdb fed the multiplex PCR reads into MiXCR, producing one record per CDR3 protein. The sample consists of 550,000 to 700,000 distinct CDR3 sequences, roughly 46% of them appearing once. Input material: peripheral blood or thyroid tissue (not recorded which). The source is an adult woman with Graves' disease, either hyperthyroidism or ophthalmopathy (not recorded which).

This clonotype has at least ten counts. This chain connects TRBV7-2 to TRBJ1-2; D unclear. This CDR3 has 13 residues. Trimming stripped 3 bases from V and 4 bases from J, with 9 bases between. Looked up from germline, CDR1 is SGHTA and CDR2 is FQGNSA. Written as DNA, the CDR3 is TGTGCCAGCAGCTTTCAAGACCTCTATGGCTACACCTTC. Translating gives CASSFQDLYGYTF.

This chain connects TRBV20-1 to TRBJ1-5; no clear D gene. The CDR3 is made up of 15 amino acids. V dropped 5 bases and J dropped 4 bases, with 18 bases sitting between them. Germline V CDR1 and CDR2: DFQATT, SNEGSKA (reference sequence). CDR3 loop: CSAEPGTQANQPQHF. CDR3 nucleotide sequence: TGCAGTGCTGAACCCGGAACTCAAGCAAATCAGCCCCAGCATTTT.

At least ten counts were recorded for this clonotype. The chain links TRBV6-6 to TRBJ1-5; no definite D call. Trimming stripped 2 bases from V and 5 bases from J, with 4 bases between. The CDR3 has 12 residues. The germline V gene encodes CDR1 MNHNY and CDR2 SVGAGI (reference sequence). CDR3 coding DNA: TGTGCCAGCAGTTACCCAGATCAGCCCCAGCATTTT. Translating it yields CASSYPDQPQHF.

The chain joins TRBV7-8 to TRBJ2-5, with D maybe TRBD1 (6 bases). CDR1 and CDR2 from the germline V gene are SGHVS and FQNEAQ. This CDR3 contains 15 residues. Trimming shortened V by 2 bases and J by 3 bases, and 13 bases separated the two germline ends. The CDR3 reads CASSLTGLQKETQYF. CDR3 bases: TGTGCCAGCAGCTTAACAGGGCTACAAAAAGAGACCCAGTACTTC. Complete variable domain (other parts from reference TRBV7-8 and TRBJ2-5): GAGVSQSPRYKVAKRGQDVALRCDPISGHVSLFWYQQALGQGPEFLTYFQNEAQLDKSGLPSDRFFAERPEGSVSTLKIQRTQQEDSAVYLCASSLTGLQKETQYFGPGTRLLVL.

The CDR3 nucleotides read TGTGCCAGCAGCTTAGCGACAGGGGGCTCTGGGGCCAACGTCCTGACTTTC. It yields the protein CASSLATGGSGANVLTF. The chain is built from TRBV7-2 and TRBJ2-6, with TRBD1 matching over 9 bases. Germline V gene sequence: CDR1 SGHTA, CDR2 FQGNSA. J gave up 0 bases and V 0 bases, and 0 bases lay outside the gene matches. The CDR3 is made up of 17 amino acids.

This clonotype was seen ten or more times. The chain carries TRBV29-1 and TRBJ2-5; no definite D call. CDR1 is SQVTM and CDR2 is ANQGSEA in the germline V gene. The CDR3 has 12 amino acids. Trimming left V 7 bases short and J 0 bases short, with 9 bases between. The CDR3, as DNA: TGCAGCGCGCTCGGGTACCAAGAGACCCAGTACTTC. Amino acids: CSALGYQETQYF.

This clonotype was detected only a few times. The chain's CDR3 is CASRARDGLNQPQHF. The CDR3 DNA sequence: TGTGCCAGCAGGGCTAGGGACGGTCTTAATCAGCCCCAGCATTTT. The chain has TRBV27 and TRBJ1-5; perhaps TRBD1 as D (5 bases). Trimming removed 6 bases from V and 4 bases from J, with 16 bases in between. This CDR3 is built from 15 residues. Germline CDR1 MNHEY, CDR2 SMNVEV (reference sequence).

The V and J genes are TRBV7-9 and TRBJ2-2; D gene unclear. The CDR3 loop spans 15 amino acids. V lost 8 bases and J 6 bases, leaving 19 bases between the germline ends. Germline-derived CDR1 and CDR2 are SEHNR and FQNEAQ (reference sequence). The CDR3 nucleotides are TGTGCCAGCGCCACTTCCGCAGTGACTGCCGGGGAGCTGTTTTTT. Protein sequence: CASATSAVTAGELFF.

The chain has TRBV5-1 and TRBJ2-7; D gene unclear. Trimming shortened V by 3 bases and J by 9 bases, and 10 bases separated the two germline ends. This CDR3 has 11 residues. Germline CDR1 reads SGHRS; CDR2 reads YFSETQ. The CDR3 region has the DNA TGCGCCAGCAGCTCCTCAGATACGCAGTACTTC. Translating it yields CASSSSDTQYF.

This clonotype was found once. The chain is built from TRBV20-1 and TRBJ1-3, with unresolved D. CDR3 length: 12 amino acids. Germline V gives CDR1 DFQATT, CDR2 SNEGSKA (reference sequence). The V end lost 3 bases, the J end lost 7 bases, and 10 bases lay between the germline ends. The CDR3 spells CSASPFMNTIYF. DNA of the CDR3: TGCAGTGCTAGCCCGTTCATGAACACCATATATTTT.

The V call is TRBV7-2, the J call TRBJ1-4, with 9 nucleotides matching TRBD1. The ends lost 5 bases at V and 10 bases at J; junction bases unmatched: 8. Per the germline V gene, CDR1 is SGHTA and CDR2 is FQGNSA. The CDR3 contains 14 residues. CDR3 sequence (DNA): TGTGCCAGCAGCCTCAGGACAGGGGATGGAAAACTGTTTTTT. This gives the protein CASSLRTGDGKLFF.

As to this clonotype: One end of the junction is discordant with germline, which a read error may explain. The chain employs TRBV24-1 and TRBJ1-4; no clear D gene. The CDR3 runs to 17 residues. Germline V gene sequence: CDR1 KGHDR, CDR2 SFDVKD. Here the CDR3 DNA reads TGTGCCATCAGTGAGGAGGGATCAACAACCTCAAATGAAAAACTGTTTTTT. Translation gives CAISEEGSTTSNEKLFF.

This chain connects TRBV20-1 to TRBJ1-3; D perhaps matches TRBD1 (5 bases). The V and J ends lost 3 bases and 0 bases respectively, with 15 bases between them. CDR1 is DFQATT, CDR2 SNEGSKA, per germline (reference sequence). The CDR3 consists of 16 residues. CDR3 sequence (DNA): TGCAGTGCTAGCGATTACGGGGACTTCTCTGGAAACACCATATATTTT. This sequence encodes CSASDYGDFSGNTIYF.

The chain combines TRBV2 with TRBJ1-4, with 7 bases identical to TRBD1. The CDR3 is 11 residues long. V was pared by 4 bases and J by 15 bases, with 5 bases of the junction left unmatched. CDR1 and CDR2 (germline): SNHLY, FYNNEI. CDR3 nucleotide sequence: TGTGCCAGCAGTGGGGGACAGTGGTTGTTTTTT. This sequence encodes CASSGGQWLFF. Drawing the rest from reference TRBV2 and TRBJ1-4, the complete variable domain is EPEVTQTPSHQVTQMGQEVILRCVPISNHLYFYWYRQILGQKVEFLVSFYNNEISEKSEIFDDQFSVERPDGSNFTLKIRSTKLEDSAMYFCASSGGQWLFFGSGTQLSVL.

The chain couples TRBV5-4 to TRBJ1-2; TRBD1 matches at 7 bases. The CDR3 spans 14 residues. Germline V gene data show CDR1 as SGHNT and CDR2 as YYREEE (reference sequence). The ends lost 4 bases at V and 4 bases at J; junction bases unmatched: 7. The CDR3 DNA follows: TGTGCCAGCAGCGCGGGACAGCGCAGCTATGGCTACACCTTC. This translates into CASSAGQRSYGYTF.

A single count supports this clonotype. Because the CDR3 is missing its conserved closing phenylalanine or tryptophan, this is likely a read error. The DNA is left out, because the CDR3 cannot be placed on it with certainty; the CDR3 is given as TCRdb lists it. This chain uses TRBV15 with TRBJ2-5. Inclusive of both ends, the CDR3 amounts to 9 amino acids. Per the germline V gene, CDR1 is LNHNV and CDR2 is YYDKDF (reference sequence). The CDR3 spells CATSRDLGI.

Ten or more counts support this clonotype. The chain has TRBV7-9 and TRBJ2-7; D is unclear. Trimming took off 4 bases at V and 6 bases at J, with 7 bases between the two ends. The CDR3 runs to 11 residues. In germline, CDR1 is SEHNR, CDR2 FQNEAQ (reference sequence). The CDR3, as DNA: TGTGCCAGCAGCTACCGGGCCGAGCAGTACTTC. This translates into CASSYRAEQYF.

This clonotype was counted ten times or more. V is TRBV4-1 and J is TRBJ2-2, with 7 nucleotides matching TRBD2. CDR3 size: 16 residues. The V segment lost 4 bases and the J segment 7 bases; nucleotides outside the gene matches: 12. Looked up from germline, CDR1 is MGHRA and CDR2 is YSYEKL. The CDR3 nucleotides are TGCGCCAGCAGCCCATTCTCGGGGGGTAGTGACGGGGAGCTGTTTTTT. It encodes CASSPFSGGSDGELFF.

The sample holds many counts of this clonotype. The chain is built from TRBV6-6 and TRBJ2-5; TRBD2 agrees at 15 bases. Germline loops: CDR1 MNHNY, CDR2 SVGAGI (reference sequence). V dropped 0 bases and J dropped 5; count of bases not matched to a gene: 4. CDR3 length: 17 amino acids. CDR3 DNA: TGTGCCAGCAGTTACTCGGCCGGACTAGCGGGAGGGGAGACCCAGTACTTC. Protein product: CASSYSAGLAGGETQYF.

V usage is TRBV20-1 and J usage is TRBJ1-5; D is perhaps TRBD1 (6 bases). V was clipped by 6 bases and J by 2 bases, with 17 bases between them. Germline-derived CDR1 and CDR2 are DFQATT and SNEGSKA (reference sequence). This CDR3 spans 15 amino acids. The CDR3 nucleotides are TGCAGTGCCCACCGAGGCAGGGGTGGCAATCAGCCCCAGCATTTT. The encoded protein is CSAHRGRGGNQPQHF.

The chain uses TRBV12-3 or TRBV12-4 and TRBJ2-5; D might be TRBD1 (6 bases). This CDR3 comprises 11 residues. The germline V and J ends were trimmed by 5 bases and 9 bases, with 10 bases remaining between them. The DNA for the CDR3 is TGTGCCAGCAGTAACGGACAGTCCCAGTACTTC. It codes for CASSNGQSQYF.

CDR3 region: CASSEGGKETQYF. CDR3 DNA: TGTGCCAGCAGTGAGGGGGGGAAAGAGACCCAGTACTTC. The chain couples TRBV2 to TRBJ2-5; 7 positions match TRBD2. The V segment lost 3 bases and the J segment 3 bases; nucleotides outside the gene matches: 1. Germline V gene data show CDR1 as SNHLY and CDR2 as FYNNEI. This CDR3 has 13 residues. The full variable domain, in which reference TRBV2 and TRBJ2-5 provide the parts outside the CDR3, is EPEVTQTPSHQVTQMGQEVILRCVPISNHLYFYWYRQILGQKVEFLVSFYNNEISEKSEIFDDQFSVERPDGSNFTLKIRSTKLEDSAMYFCASSEGGKETQYFGPGTRLLVL.

V is TRBV20-1 and J is TRBJ1-2; 9 nucleotides line up with TRBD1. Germline V CDR1 and CDR2: DFQATT, SNEGSKA (reference sequence). Germline trimming cut 6 bases from V and 4 bases from J; bases unmatched to any gene: 6. The CDR3 totals 13 residues. The DNA of the CDR3 is TGCAGTGCAGGGACAGGGACTACCTATGGCTACACCTTC. It specifies CSAGTGTTYGYTF.

In this sample, this clonotype turned up many times. The V call is TRBV27, the J call TRBJ1-2, with 9 bases fitting TRBD1. The CDR3 spans 12 residues. V was pared by 6 bases and J by 6 bases, with 2 bases of the junction left unmatched. Germline-derived CDR1 and CDR2 are MNHEY and SMNVEV (reference sequence). DNA of the CDR3: TGTGCCAGCAGGGGGACAGGGAATGGCTACACCTTC. This encodes CASRGTGNGYTF.